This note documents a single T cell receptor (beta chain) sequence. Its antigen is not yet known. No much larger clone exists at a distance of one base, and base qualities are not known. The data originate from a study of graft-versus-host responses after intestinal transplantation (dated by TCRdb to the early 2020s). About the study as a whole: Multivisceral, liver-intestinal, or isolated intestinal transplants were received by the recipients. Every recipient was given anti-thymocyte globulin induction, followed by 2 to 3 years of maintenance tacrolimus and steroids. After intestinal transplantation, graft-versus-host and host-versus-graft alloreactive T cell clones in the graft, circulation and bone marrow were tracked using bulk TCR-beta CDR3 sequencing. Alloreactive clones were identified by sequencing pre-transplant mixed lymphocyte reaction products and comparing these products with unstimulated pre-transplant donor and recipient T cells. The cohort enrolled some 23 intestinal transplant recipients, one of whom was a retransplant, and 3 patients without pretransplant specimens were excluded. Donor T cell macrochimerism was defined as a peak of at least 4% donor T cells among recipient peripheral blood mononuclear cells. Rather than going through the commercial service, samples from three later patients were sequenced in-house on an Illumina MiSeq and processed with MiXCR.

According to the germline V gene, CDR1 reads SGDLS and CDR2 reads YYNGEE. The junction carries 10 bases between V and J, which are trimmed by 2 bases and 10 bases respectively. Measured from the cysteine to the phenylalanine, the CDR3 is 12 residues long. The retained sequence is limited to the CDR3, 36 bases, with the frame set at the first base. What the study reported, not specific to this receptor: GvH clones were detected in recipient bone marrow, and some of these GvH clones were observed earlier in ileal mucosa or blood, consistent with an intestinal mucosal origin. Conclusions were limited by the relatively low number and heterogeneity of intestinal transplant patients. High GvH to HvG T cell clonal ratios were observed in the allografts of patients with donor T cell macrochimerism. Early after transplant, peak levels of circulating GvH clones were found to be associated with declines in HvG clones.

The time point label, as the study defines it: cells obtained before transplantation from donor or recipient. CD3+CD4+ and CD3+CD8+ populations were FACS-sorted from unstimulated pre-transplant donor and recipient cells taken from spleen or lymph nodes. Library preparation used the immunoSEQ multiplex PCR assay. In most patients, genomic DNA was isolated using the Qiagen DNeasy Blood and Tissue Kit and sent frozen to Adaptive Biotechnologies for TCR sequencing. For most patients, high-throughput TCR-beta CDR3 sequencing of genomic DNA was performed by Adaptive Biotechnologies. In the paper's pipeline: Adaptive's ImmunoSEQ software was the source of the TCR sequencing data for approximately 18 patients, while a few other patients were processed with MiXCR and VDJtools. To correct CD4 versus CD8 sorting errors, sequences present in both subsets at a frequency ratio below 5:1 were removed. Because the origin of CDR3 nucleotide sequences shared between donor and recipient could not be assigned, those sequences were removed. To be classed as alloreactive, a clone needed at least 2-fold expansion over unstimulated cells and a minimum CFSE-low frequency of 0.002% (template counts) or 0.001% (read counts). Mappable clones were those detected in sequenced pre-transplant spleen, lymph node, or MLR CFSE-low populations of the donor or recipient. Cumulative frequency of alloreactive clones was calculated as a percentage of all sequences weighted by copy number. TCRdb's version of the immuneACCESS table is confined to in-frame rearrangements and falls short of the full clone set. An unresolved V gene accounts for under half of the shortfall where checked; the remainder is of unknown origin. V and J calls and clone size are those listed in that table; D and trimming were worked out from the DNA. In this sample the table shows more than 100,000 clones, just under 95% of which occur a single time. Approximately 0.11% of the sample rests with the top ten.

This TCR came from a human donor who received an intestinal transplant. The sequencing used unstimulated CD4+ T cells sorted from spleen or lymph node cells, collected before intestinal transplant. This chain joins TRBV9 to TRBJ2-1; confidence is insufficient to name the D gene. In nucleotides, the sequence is TGTGCCAGCAGCGTCGTAGCTGGGGAGCAGTTCTTC. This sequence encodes CASSVVAGEQFF.